The 13 T cell receptor beta chains below all came from one sample that was sequenced in a study of blood T cell repertoires in COVID-19. Generated by immunoSEQ multiplex PCR, the TCRdb table keeps only in-frame clones and is missing some. The sample lists approximately 110,000 clones, about 85% occurring once. The specimen was peripheral blood. The receptors were gathered from a human donor in a cohort sampled during active COVID-19.

This clone has a handful of counts. V is TRBV3-1 (or the pseudogene TRBV3-2) and J is TRBJ1-6, with 9 bases that match TRBD1. In germline, CDR1 is LGHDT, CDR2 YNNKEL (reference sequence). The CDR3 has 16 amino acids. V was pared by 1 base and J by 10 bases, with 8 bases of the junction left unmatched. CDR3 residues: CASSQATGQGHSPLHF. As DNA, the CDR3 is TGTGCCAGCAGCCAAGCGACGGGACAGGGTCACTCACCCCTCCACTTT.

This chain links TRBV5-1 with TRBJ1-2; D is possibly TRBD1 (5 bases). Germline assignment: CDR1 SGHRS and CDR2 YFSETQ. The CDR3 has 13 amino acids. Trimming took off 0 bases at V and 4 bases at J, with 7 bases between the two ends. The CDR3 reads CASSLGQSYGYTF. CDR3 bases: TGCGCCAGCAGCTTGGGACAGAGCTATGGCTACACCTTC.

The chain has TRBV9 and TRBJ2-7; D might be TRBD1 (6 bases). Trimming took 0 bases from V and 3 from J, leaving 13 bases between them. CDR3 length: 15 residues. Per germline, CDR1 SGDLS and CDR2 YYNGEE. CDR3 amino acids: CASSVGAGDLYEQYF. CDR3 nucleotide sequence: TGTGCCAGCAGCGTAGGTGCAGGGGATCTCTACGAGCAGTACTTC.

The chain carries TRBV3-1 (or the pseudogene TRBV3-2) and TRBJ1-1, with D possibly being TRBD1 (5 bases). This CDR3 is built from 14 residues. V dropped 1 base and J dropped 5 bases, with 11 bases sitting between them. The V gene's germline CDR1 is LGHDT and CDR2 YNNKEL (reference sequence). The CDR3 reads CASSQGLGRTEAFF. The CDR3 nucleotides read TGTGCCAGCAGCCAAGGATTGGGGCGGACTGAAGCTTTCTTT.

The chain has TRBV28 and TRBJ2-3; D ambiguous. The CDR3 is 14 amino acids. Trimming removed 3 bases at V and 1 base at J, with 8 bases between. Germline CDR1 and CDR2: MDHEN and SYDVKM. For the CDR3, the DNA is TGTGCCAGCAGTTTCTTATCTGGCACAGATACGCAGTATTTT. Residues: CASSFLSGTDTQYF.

This rearrangement joins TRBV28 to TRBJ1-2; TRBD1 aligns across 8 bases. The V gene end was trimmed by 6 bases and the J gene end by 7 bases; junction bases not matched to a gene: 10. Germline CDR1 and CDR2: MDHEN and SYDVKM. This CDR3 comprises 14 residues. CDR3 amino acids: CASRLHRGFSGYTF. As DNA, the CDR3 is TGTGCCAGCAGGCTTCACAGGGGGTTCAGTGGCTACACCTTC.

V is TRBV25-1 and J is TRBJ2-7; TRBD2 agrees at 8 bases. Germline-derived CDR1 and CDR2 are MGHDK and SYGVNS. This CDR3 has 17 residues. The J segment lost 1 base and the V segment lost 1 base, leaving 9 bases of the junction unmatched. CDR3 region: CASSESSPGGRSYEQYF. As DNA, the CDR3 is TGTGCCAGCAGTGAATCCTCACCGGGGGGGAGGTCCTACGAGCAGTACTTC.

This clone was detected once. This chain links TRBV4-3 with TRBJ2-7, with 12 bases lining up with TRBD2. Germline V gene data show CDR1 as LGHNA and CDR2 as YSLEER. This CDR3 has 17 amino acids. V shed 0 bases and J 5 bases; nucleotides not matched to a gene: 8. The CDR3 DNA sequence: TGCGCCAGCAGCCAAGAGTATCTAGCGGGGGGGAAAAACGAGCAGTACTTC. This gives the protein CASSQEYLAGGKNEQYF.

In its sample, this clone was seen a few times. This chain uses TRBV7-9 with TRBJ2-5, with 9 positions matching TRBD2. The germline gives CDR1 SEHNR, CDR2 FQNEAQ (reference sequence). J lost 0 bases, V lost 8 bases, and 1 base had no gene match. There are 13 residues in the CDR3. The CDR3 DNA is TGTGCCAGCCTAGCGGGGTACCAAGAGACCCAGTACTTC. It specifies CASLAGYQETQYF.

The table lists this clone with a count of one. J is TRBJ2-6 and V is TRBV6-5, with D unresolved. The CDR3 is made up of 13 amino acids. The ends were cut back, 6 bases at V and 0 bases at J, with 3 bases in the middle. From germline, CDR1 is MNHEY and CDR2 SVGAGI. This CDR3 is CASRRSGANVLTF. CDR3 bases: TGTGCCAGCAGGCGCTCTGGGGCCAACGTCCTGACTTTC.

The rearrangement uses TRBV5-4 and TRBJ1-4; D is unclear. This CDR3 region has 14 residues. Trimming took 3 bases from V and 3 from J, leaving 9 bases between them. CDR1 and CDR2 from the germline V gene are SGHNT and YYREEE (reference sequence). The CDR3 bases are TGTGCCAGCAGCTCCACAATTTCTAATGAAAAACTGTTTTTT. Protein product: CASSSTISNEKLFF.

This clone was seen once. The gene calls are TRBV25-1 and TRBJ2-4; D possibly corresponds to TRBD1 (6 bases). Trimming left V 8 bases short and J 9 bases short, with 17 bases between. CDR1 MGHDK and CDR2 SYGVNS come from the germline V gene. This CDR3 is built from 13 residues. CDR3 loop: CASSEQGVSIQYF. The CDR3 coding sequence is TGTGCCAGCTCGGAACAGGGAGTGAGCATTCAGTACTTC. Filled out from reference TRBV25-1 and TRBJ2-4, the complete variable domain reads EADIYQTPRYLVIGTGKKITLECSQTMGHDKMYWYQQDPGMELHLIHYSYGVNSTEKGDLSSESTVSRIRTEHFPLTLESARPSHTSQYLCASSEQGVSIQYFGAGTRLSVL.

V gene TRBV12-3 or TRBV12-4 combines with J gene TRBJ2-1; no firm D call. The germline V and J ends were trimmed by 3 bases and 7 bases, with 10 bases remaining between them. The length of the CDR3 is 13 residues. The CDR3 here is CASSFKFGNEQFF. Here the CDR3 DNA reads TGTGCCAGCAGTTTTAAGTTCGGGAATGAGCAGTTCTTC.